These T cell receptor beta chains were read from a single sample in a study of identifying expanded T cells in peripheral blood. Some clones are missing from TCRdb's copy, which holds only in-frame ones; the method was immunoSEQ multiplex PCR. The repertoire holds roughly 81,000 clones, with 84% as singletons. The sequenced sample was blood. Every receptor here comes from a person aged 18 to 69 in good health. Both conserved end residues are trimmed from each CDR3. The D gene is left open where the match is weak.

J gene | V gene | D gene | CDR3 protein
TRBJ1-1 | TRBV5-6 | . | ASSLRQGNTEAF
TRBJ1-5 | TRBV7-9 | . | ASSPWEFDSNQPQH
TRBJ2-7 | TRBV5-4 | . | ASSLYGASWEQY
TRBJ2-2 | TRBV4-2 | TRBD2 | ASSQAGGTSGSTGELF
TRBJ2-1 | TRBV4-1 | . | ASSQVNLVSYNEQF
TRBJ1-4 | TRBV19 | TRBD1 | ASRGQTQNEKLF
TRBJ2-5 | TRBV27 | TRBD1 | ASSQQGRETQY
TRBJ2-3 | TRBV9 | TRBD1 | ASSVGGQGGNTDTQY
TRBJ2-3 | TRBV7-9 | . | ASSPGWILGTDTQY
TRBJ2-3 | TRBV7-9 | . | ASSFDLASTDTQY
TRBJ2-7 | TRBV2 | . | ASRGIPLEQY
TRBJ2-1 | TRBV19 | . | ASSILQGTYNEQF
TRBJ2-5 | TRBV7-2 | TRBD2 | ATRRLAGQETQY
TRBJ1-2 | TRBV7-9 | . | ASSRRDYGYT
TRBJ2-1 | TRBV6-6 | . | ASSYSPGKEQF
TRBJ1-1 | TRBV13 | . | ASSPGPGGTEAF
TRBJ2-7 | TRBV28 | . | ASSRDDYEQY
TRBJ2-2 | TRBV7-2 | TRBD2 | ASNLRAGNTGELF
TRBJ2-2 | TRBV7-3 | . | ASSTGTPNTGELF
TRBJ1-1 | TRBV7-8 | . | ASSLVRLGLNTEAF
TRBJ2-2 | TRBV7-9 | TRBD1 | ASSFGGQGNTGELF
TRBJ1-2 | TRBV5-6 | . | ASSLAVRDTLYGYT
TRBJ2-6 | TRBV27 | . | ASSLSGRMSSGANVLT
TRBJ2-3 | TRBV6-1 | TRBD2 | ASSDWTSGRIDTQY
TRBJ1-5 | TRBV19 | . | ASSIEPPPIGIMSTQH
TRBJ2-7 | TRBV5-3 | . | ARSLPTPTKSFYEQY
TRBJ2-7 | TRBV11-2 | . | ASSLAREPYEQY
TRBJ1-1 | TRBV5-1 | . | ASSTPTVGENTEAF
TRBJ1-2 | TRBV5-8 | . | ASSRLGPYGYT
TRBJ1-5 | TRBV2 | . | ASSEEGAGVFNQPQH
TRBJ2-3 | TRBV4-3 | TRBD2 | ASSQEFGGRPGSTDTQY
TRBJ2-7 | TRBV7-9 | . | ASSLSQAVTYEQY
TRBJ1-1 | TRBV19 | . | ASATTGNTEAF
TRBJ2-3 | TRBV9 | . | ASSVVGGTDTQY
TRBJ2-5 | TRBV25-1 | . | ASSDNRETQY
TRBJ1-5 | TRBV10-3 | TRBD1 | AIGRAGGSNQPQH
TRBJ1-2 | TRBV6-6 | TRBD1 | ASSSTGNYGYT
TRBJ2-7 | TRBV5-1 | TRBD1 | ASSTGTGGSYEQY
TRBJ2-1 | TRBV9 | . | ASSAPRGSSYNEQF
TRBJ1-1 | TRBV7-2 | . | ASSYLTGNTEAF
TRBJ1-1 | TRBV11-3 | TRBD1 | ASSFRWDRENTEAF
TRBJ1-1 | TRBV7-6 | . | ASSLVQINTEAF
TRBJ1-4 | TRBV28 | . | ASSLSGGHTNEKLF